This TCR beta chain comes out of a study of Graves' ophthalmopathy and Graves' hyperthyroidism. About the research overall: Ahead of any treatment, peripheral blood was obtained at the initial diagnosis.

This clonotype was seen repeatedly, ten times or more. Antigen: not known. RNA transcripts served as template for amplifying TCR beta CDR3 sequences. The library came from an HTBI-primed first-round RT-PCR and a second-round multiplex PCR. Via MiXCR, TCRdb re-called the multiplex PCR reads, giving one row per CDR3 protein. This sample has about 620,000 distinct CDR3 sequences, with approximately 22% found just once. Study conclusions and caveats: Its predictions of ophthalmopathy progression gave the model 70.59% sensitivity and roughly 76% specificity.

V lost 3 bases and J 3 bases, leaving 21 bases between the germline ends. Germline V CDR1 and CDR2: SGHAT, FQNNGV. The CDR3 loop spans 17 amino acids. This sequence was found in a woman aged 18-35 years with stable Graves' hyperthyroidism. Some clones in this sample may be carry-over from other donors' samples. The J gene is TRBJ2-7, the V gene TRBV11-2; tentatively, D is TRBD1 (6 bases). Source material: peripheral blood. In DNA form, the CDR3 reads TGTGCCAGCAGCTTGGTTCGGACAGCCGCGCCTATCTACGAGCAGTACTTC. It translates to CASSLVRTAAPIYEQYF.